This entry concerns a single T cell receptor (beta chain). Its antigen is currently unknown. The V gene end was trimmed by 4 bases and the J gene end by 2 bases; junction bases not matched to a gene: 7. Germline V gene sequence: CDR1 SEHNR, CDR2 FQNEAQ (reference sequence). The CDR3 is made up of 15 amino acids. The data originate from a study of PD-1 blockade in classical Hodgkin lymphoma. Points from the study as a whole: Relative to healthy donors, newly diagnosed patients reportedly had lower baseline TCR diversity, which was reported as lower still in relapsed/refractory patients.

The patients all showed relapse after autologous stem cell transplantation, while their brentuximab vedotin exposure varied. Assay: immunoSEQ multiplex PCR; the TCRdb copy retains only in-frame clones and omits some. The sample records about 24,000 clones, 69% being singletons. This TCR came from a human donor with classical Hodgkin lymphoma. This chain links TRBV7-9 with TRBJ2-5; 7 positions match TRBD1. The input for sequencing was peripheral blood mononuclear cells (PBMCs), taken at baseline. DNA of the CDR3: TGTGCCAGCAGCTCGCAGAGGGGGCTTCAAGAGACCCAGTACTTC. Encoded protein: CASSSQRGLQETQYF.